Reported below is one T cell receptor (beta chain). These data are taken from a study of shared clonotypes between healthy human individuals. Sequencing was performed with immunoSEQ multiplex PCR; in TCRdb, only in-frame clones are kept and a portion is missing. The repertoire holds some 1.5 million clones, with around 97% as singletons. Germline lookup yields CDR1 ENHRY and CDR2 SYGVKD. The CDR3 has 13 amino acids. The V and J ends lost 10 bases and 2 bases, in that order; junction bases with no gene match: 2. The chain carries TRBV10-3 and TRBJ2-7; 13 bases are shared with TRBD2. Sequencing input: naive CD4+ T cells sorted from blood. Subset noted: CD45RA+ positively selected. The receptor comes from a young man in good health. DNA of the CDR3: TGTGCCACAGGACTAGCGGGAGCCTACGAGCAGTACTTC. The encoded protein is CATGLAGAYEQYF.